This entry lists 6 T cell receptor beta chains sequenced from one sample in a study of spatial heterogeneity in lung cancer. General study findings and limits: Counts of expanded alpha and beta TCRs within tumors tracked the tumor nonsynonymous mutation count.

Time point denoted: sample taken at primary tumor resection. TCRdb recomputed calls from the 5' RACE reads with MiXCR, one row per CDR3 protein. This table holds over 15,000 distinct CDR3 sequences, around 6.4% found once. No antigens are known for them. The source was lung tumor tissue, collected at surgery. The receptors here all came from a female donor with early-stage non-small cell lung cancer.

By sample fraction, this clonotype is medium-sized (0.01 to 0.1%). Within a library made for alpha chains, this beta chain is off target, and its count is uninformative. The chain is built from TRBV4-1 and TRBJ2-1, with 8 bases identical to TRBD1. CDR1 is MGHRA and CDR2 is YSYEKL in the germline V gene. V dropped 4 bases and J dropped 2; count of bases not matched to a gene: 7. The CDR3 runs to 16 residues. CDR3 nucleotide sequence: TGCGCCAGCAGCCCCGGACAGGGACGAACCTACAATGAGCAGTTCTTC. The encoded protein is CASSPGQGRTYNEQFF.

At least ten counts were recorded for this clonotype. This beta chain slipped into a library made for alpha chains as a stray read, so its size is not meaningful. This sequence joins TRBV20-1 and TRBJ2-7, with TRBD2 matching over 13 bases. The germline CDR1 and CDR2 sequences are DFQATT and SNEGSKA (reference sequence). V trimming: 6 bases; J trimming: 4 bases; junction bases outside the gene matches: 6. This CDR3 contains 14 residues. In DNA, the CDR3 is TGCAGTGCACCCGGGACTAGCGGGAAATACGAGCAGTACTTC. Its protein product is CSAPGTSGKYEQYF.

In its sample, this clonotype is medium-sized (0.01 to 0.1%). A library made for alpha chains picked up this beta chain off target, so its size means little. V and J are TRBV6-2 or TRBV6-3 and TRBJ2-3; possibly TRBD2 for D (6 bases). V lost 7 bases, J lost 5 bases, and 13 bases lay in between. CDR1 and CDR2 from the germline V gene are MNHEY and SVGEGT. This CDR3 has 13 amino acids. In DNA, the CDR3 is TGTGCCAGCACCGGAGGGCCGGGAGATACGCAGTATTTT. Its protein product is CASTGGPGDTQYF.

This clonotype was picked up many times. Because this beta chain is a stray read in a library intended to capture alpha chains, its abundance should not be given much weight. This chain uses TRBV27 with TRBJ2-6; tentative D call: TRBD2 (5 bases). CDR1 is MNHEY, CDR2 SMNVEV, per germline (reference sequence). The CDR3 is 18 amino acids. Deletions cut 3 bases from V and 1 base from J, with 16 bases between. The CDR3 sequence: CASSFGGGIGSGANVLTF. CDR3 DNA sequence: TGTGCCAGCAGTTTTGGAGGCGGAATCGGTTCTGGGGCCAACGTCCTGACTTTC.

The table lists this clonotype with many counts. This beta chain is an off-target read within a library intended for alpha chains, so its frequency means little. The CDR3 DNA is TGTGCCAGCAGCCCGGGGACTTACACCGGGGAGCTGTTTTTT. It encodes CASSPGTYTGELFF. The gene calls are TRBV11-2 and TRBJ2-2, with D possibly matching TRBD2 (6 bases). This CDR3 is 14 amino acids long. V dropped 5 bases and J dropped 3 bases, with 10 bases sitting between them. Germline V gene lookup returns CDR1 SGHAT and CDR2 FQNNGV.

Comment on this clonotype: A much larger clone sits a single nucleotide away, making a read error possible. The library was prepared for alpha chains; this beta chain is a stray read, so its frequency means little. The rearrangement uses TRBV5-5 and TRBJ1-1, with TRBD1 matching over 7 bases. The germline gives CDR1 SGHKS, CDR2 YYEKEE (reference sequence). This CDR3 comprises 14 residues. Here the CDR3 DNA reads TGTGTCAGCAGCCCTTACAGGGGAAACACTGAAGCTTTCTTT. This translates into CVSSPYRGNTEAFF.